What follows describes a single TCR beta chain. Trimming left V 1 base short and J 11 bases short, with 22 bases between. The CDR3 consists of 15 residues. Germline V gene lookup returns CDR1 DFQATT and CDR2 SNEGSKA (reference sequence). This sample was included in a study of T cells in Graves' hyperthyroidism and ophthalmopathy. Amplification targeted TCR beta CDR3 regions from RNA transcripts. The HTBI primer set served for first-round RT-PCR of the TCR CDR3. From the multiplex PCR reads, TCRdb called clonotypes with MiXCR, one entry per CDR3 protein. The table has 40,000 to 65,000 distinct CDR3 sequences, under 50% seen once.

The rearrangement joins TRBV20-1 to TRBJ2-3; tentatively, D is TRBD1 (6 bases). This sequence originates from a woman in her 50s with Graves' ophthalmopathy. Sequencing was performed on blood. CDR3 coding DNA: TGCAGTGCTAGAGTTGGGGCAGGGGATGTAAATGAGCAGTATTTT. Protein sequence: CSARVGAGDVNEQYF.